One and the same sample provided the 25 T cell receptor beta chains below, sequenced in a study of early T cells in non-severe SARS-CoV-2 infection. TCRdb used MiXCR to reprocess the 5' RACE reads, holding one entry per CDR3 protein. The sample has 40,000 or so distinct CDR3 sequences, around 6% seen once. Sequenced here: whole blood, sampled at baseline. The source of these receptors is an adult who was a healthcare worker with PCR-confirmed SARS-CoV-2 infection or an uninfected control (not recorded which).

This clonotype was observed at least ten times. The CDR3 sequence: CASSPEITGELFF. CDR3 nucleotides: TGTGCCAGCTCACCTGAGATCACCGGGGAGCTGTTTTTT. V and J are TRBV18 and TRBJ2-2; the D is unclear. Germline CDR1 KGHSH, CDR2 LQKENI. The CDR3 sequence is 13 residues long. Deletions cut 3 bases from V and 4 bases from J, with 6 bases between.

This clonotype was detected ten times or more. V usage is TRBV7-9 and J usage is TRBJ1-1, with D unclear. V was trimmed by 2 bases and J by 6 bases, leaving 4 bases between them. Per the germline V gene, CDR1 is SEHNR and CDR2 is FQNEAQ (reference sequence). The CDR3 has 11 amino acids. As DNA, the CDR3 is TGTGCCAGCAGCTTAAGCGCTGAAGCTTTCTTT. Translation: CASSLSAEAFF.

Many counts were recorded for this clonotype. The chain is built from TRBV2 and TRBJ2-4; D remains unclear. Per the germline V gene, CDR1 is SNHLY and CDR2 is FYNNEI. V lost 3 bases and J 7 bases, leaving 10 bases between the germline ends. CDR3 size: 13 residues. The CDR3 is CASSDDRGNIQYF. In nucleotides, the CDR3 is TGTGCCAGCAGTGACGACCGAGGCAACATTCAGTACTTC. Supplemented by reference TRBV2 and TRBJ2-4, the full variable domain reads EPEVTQTPSHQVTQMGQEVILRCVPISNHLYFYWYRQILGQKVEFLVSFYNNEISEKSEIFDDQFSVERPDGSNFTLKIRSTKLEDSAMYFCASSDDRGNIQYFGAGTRLSVL.

This clonotype has a handful of counts. The chain employs TRBV24-1 and TRBJ2-7; D gene unclear. This CDR3 contains 9 residues. V was shortened by 4 bases and J by 6 bases, with 0 bases between the two germline ends. The germline CDR1 and CDR2 sequences are KGHDR and SFDVKD. The CDR3 nucleotides read TGTGCCACCAGTGACGAGCAGTACTTC. Residues: CATSDEQYF.

This clonotype was seen ten or more times. This chain joins TRBV20-1 and TRBJ2-6; D possibly corresponds to TRBD1 (5 bases). The CDR3 loop spans 17 amino acids. V lost 3 bases to trimming and J lost 0 bases, with 15 bases between them. Germline CDR1 reads DFQATT; CDR2 reads SNEGSKA (reference sequence). CDR3: CSASSPGMSSGANVLTF. CDR3 bases: TGCAGTGCTAGTTCTCCAGGGATGAGCTCTGGGGCCAACGTCCTGACTTTC.

This clonotype was observed at least ten times. The chain combines TRBV5-4 with TRBJ2-3, with a tentative D call TRBD1 (6 bases). Germline assignment: CDR1 SGHNT and CDR2 YYREEE (reference sequence). This CDR3 contains 15 residues. V shed 0 bases and J shed 4 bases, with 12 bases lying between them. CDR3 protein: CASSLGRGSADTQYF. CDR3 bases: TGTGCCAGCAGCTTGGGCAGGGGTTCCGCAGATACGCAGTATTTT.

This clonotype was found many times. The CDR3 loop reads CASSLLDSGTGGYEQYF. CDR3 DNA: TGTGCCAGCTCACTACTGGATTCCGGGACAGGGGGCTACGAGCAGTACTTC. The chain uses TRBV18 and TRBJ2-7; 11 nucleotides agree with TRBD1. The ends lost 4 bases at V and 3 bases at J; junction bases unmatched: 11. Germline V gene data show CDR1 as KGHSH and CDR2 as LQKENI. The CDR3 spans 17 residues.

The V gene is TRBV28, the J gene TRBJ2-4, with D possibly matching TRBD1 (5 bases). Germline V gene data show CDR1 as MDHEN and CDR2 as SYDVKM. Trimming cost V 5 bases and J 12 bases, with 14 bases left between them. The CDR3 sequence is 12 residues long. CDR3 region: CASSAYGQGQYF. As DNA, the CDR3 is TGTGCCAGCAGTGCCTACGGTCAGGGTCAGTACTTC.

This clonotype occurred many times. The chain joins TRBV6-2 or TRBV6-3 to TRBJ2-7, with 10 nucleotides matching TRBD2. J was trimmed by 5 bases and V by 6 bases; bases with no gene match: 7. Germline CDR1 and CDR2: MNHEY and SVGEGT. The CDR3 consists of 14 residues. CDR3 region: CASSPGTSAHEQYF. In DNA form, the CDR3 reads TGTGCCAGCAGCCCCGGGACTAGCGCCCACGAGCAGTACTTC.

This clonotype occurred many times. The chain recombines TRBV7-9 with TRBJ2-7, with 8 bases that match TRBD2. Germline CDR1 is SEHNR and CDR2 is FQNEAQ (reference sequence). V was clipped by 5 bases and J by 2 bases; unmatched bases: 8. The CDR3 has 15 amino acids. The CDR3 region has the DNA TGTGCCAGCAGCGGGAAGCGGGAGACTCCCTACGAGCAGTACTTC. Protein product: CASSGKRETPYEQYF. Combining the CDR3 with reference TRBV7-9 and TRBJ2-7 gives the whole variable domain DTGVSQNPRHKITKRGQNVTFRCDPISEHNRLYWYRQTLGQGPEFLTYFQNEAQLEKSRLLSDRFSAERPKGSFSTLEIQRTEQGDSAMYLCASSGKRETPYEQYFGPGTRLTVT.

In this sample, this clonotype turned up many times. J is TRBJ2-7 and V is TRBV29-1; tentative D call: TRBD2 (5 bases). Trimming left V 7 bases short and J 0 bases short, with 10 bases between. CDR3 length: 12 amino acids. Germline V gives CDR1 SQVTM, CDR2 ANQGSEA. As DNA, the CDR3 is TGCAGCGCTGGACTGAACTCCTACGAGCAGTACTTC. It yields the protein CSAGLNSYEQYF.

There are many counts of this clonotype. This chain uses TRBV7-9 with TRBJ1-2; 7 bases map to TRBD1. Per the germline V gene, CDR1 is SEHNR and CDR2 is FQNEAQ (reference sequence). V shed 5 bases and J 6 bases; nucleotides not matched to a gene: 9. The CDR3 has 14 amino acids. CDR3 nucleotides: TGTGCCAGCAGCCCTAGGGGACAGCTTCATGGCTACACCTTC. This gives the protein CASSPRGQLHGYTF.

Ten or more counts support this clonotype. The rearrangement joins TRBV7-9 to TRBJ2-1; D is unclear. V lost 8 bases and J lost 8, with 19 bases in between. The CDR3 is made up of 14 amino acids. Per the germline V gene, CDR1 is SEHNR and CDR2 is FQNEAQ (reference sequence). The CDR3 loop reads CASGLLESSDEQFF. In DNA form, the CDR3 reads TGTGCCAGCGGCCTCCTAGAGTCCTCCGATGAGCAGTTCTTC.

This clonotype was seen at least ten times. The chain couples TRBV9 to TRBJ1-6, with no clear D. This CDR3 contains 16 residues. Trimming took off 2 bases at V and 0 bases at J, with 9 bases between the two ends. Germline assignment: CDR1 SGDLS and CDR2 YYNGEE. The CDR3 is CASSVREFSYNSPLHF. CDR3 bases: TGTGCCAGCAGCGTTCGGGAATTCTCCTATAATTCACCCCTCCACTTT. The variable domain in full, completed from reference TRBV9 and TRBJ1-6, reads DSGVTQTPKHLITATGQRVTLRCSPRSGDLSVYWYQQSLDQGLQFLIQYYNGEERAKGNILERFSAQQFPDLHSELNLSSLELGDSALYFCASSVREFSYNSPLHFGNGTRLTVT.

This clonotype was detected ten times or more. This chain connects TRBV20-1 to TRBJ1-1, with a tentative D call TRBD1 (6 bases). Trimming took 6 bases from V and 5 from J, leaving 19 bases between them. CDR3 length: 14 amino acids. Germline lookup yields CDR1 DFQATT and CDR2 SNEGSKA (reference sequence). CDR3 sequence: CSAQTSNRVTEAFF. In DNA form, the CDR3 reads TGCAGTGCCCAGACCTCCAACAGGGTAACTGAAGCTTTCTTT.

The genes are TRBV11-1 and TRBJ2-1; 7 bases fit TRBD1. J lost 8 bases, V lost 5 bases, and 6 bases had no gene match. The CDR3 is made up of 13 amino acids. Germline CDR1 and CDR2: SGHAT and FQDESV (reference sequence). CDR3 sequence: CASSLTGADEQFF. Here the CDR3 DNA reads TGTGCCAGCAGCCTCACAGGGGCGGATGAGCAGTTCTTC. Full variable domain (remainder filled in from reference TRBV11-1 and TRBJ2-1): EAEVAQSPRYKITEKSQAVAFWCDPISGHATLYWYRQILGQGPELLVQFQDESVVDDSQLPKDRFSAERLKGVDSTLKIQPAELGDSAMYLCASSLTGADEQFFGPGTRLTVL.

In this sample, this clonotype turned up many times. CDR3 region: CASSSPKGGHTYEQYF. CDR3 DNA sequence: TGTGCCAGCAGCTCCCCCAAGGGGGGACACACATACGAGCAGTACTTC. This chain joins TRBV11-2 and TRBJ2-7; D could derive from TRBD1 or TRBD2 (6 bases each). The germline gives CDR1 SGHAT, CDR2 FQNNGV. CDR3 length equals 16 residues. V lost 4 bases and J lost 4, with 20 bases in between. Full variable domain (outside the CDR3, taken from reference TRBV11-2 and TRBJ2-7): EAGVAQSPRYKIIEKRQSVAFWCNPISGHATLYWYQQILGQGPKLLIQFQNNGVVDDSQLPKDRFSAERLKGVDSTLKIQPAKLEDSAVYLCASSSPKGGHTYEQYFGPGTRLTVT.

This clonotype was counted at least ten times. The CDR3: CASSLSGTGLWEKLFF. DNA for the CDR3: TGTGCCAGCAGCTTATCCGGGACAGGTCTTTGGGAAAAACTGTTTTTT. The rearrangement uses TRBV7-9 and TRBJ1-4; TRBD1 aligns across 8 bases. Looked up from germline, CDR1 is SEHNR and CDR2 is FQNEAQ (reference sequence). The CDR3 spans 16 residues. Trimming took 2 bases from V and 8 from J; bases not matched to a gene: 10.

A remark on this clonotype: This may come from a read error, since a much larger clone is one base off. CDR3 sequence reads: CASSLGTGVPYSEQFF. The CDR3 DNA reads as TGTGCCAGCAGCTTAGGGACAGGGGTTCCCTACAGTGAGCAGTTCTTC. This chain links TRBV7-8 with TRBJ2-1; 9 bases fit TRBD1. The V gene's germline CDR1 is SGHVS and CDR2 FQNEAQ. The CDR3 covers 16 residues.

Many counts were recorded for this clonotype. This chain uses TRBV10-3 with TRBJ2-7; D possibly corresponds to TRBD2 (5 bases). Germline V gene data show CDR1 as ENHRY and CDR2 as SYGVKD. The CDR3 totals 16 residues. V was shortened by 6 bases and J by 1 base, with 19 bases between the two germline ends. CDR3: CAIRGWLASGSYEQYF. The CDR3 DNA reads as TGTGCCATCAGGGGGTGGCTAGCCTCGGGGTCCTACGAGCAGTACTTC.

This clonotype came up many times. This chain links TRBV6-4 with TRBJ2-6; the D is unclear. There are 16 residues in the CDR3. V was clipped by 0 bases and J by 4 bases, with 10 bases between them. Germline V gene data show CDR1 as MRHNA and CDR2 as SNTAGT. The DNA for the CDR3 is TGTGCCAGCAGTGACTCGAGTCTAGGAGGGGCCAACGTCCTGACTTTC. This sequence encodes CASSDSSLGGANVLTF.

Many counts were recorded for this clonotype. V gene TRBV12-3 or TRBV12-4 combines with J gene TRBJ2-3, with 9 bases matching TRBD2. The CDR3 loop spans 17 amino acids. The ends lost 1 base at V and 2 bases at J; junction bases unmatched: 7. The CDR3 sequence is CASSLGAGGSPTDTQYF. CDR3 coding DNA: TGTGCCAGCAGTTTAGGAGCGGGGGGCTCCCCCACAGATACGCAGTATTTT.

The table lists this clonotype with many counts. V usage is TRBV19 and J usage is TRBJ1-1; tentative D call: TRBD1 (5 bases). This CDR3 has 15 amino acids. V lost 5 bases, J lost 0 bases, and 13 bases lay in between. The germline gives CDR1 LNHDA, CDR2 SQIVND (reference sequence). CDR3 protein: CASSSGTSMNTEAFF. DNA for the CDR3: TGTGCCAGTAGTTCAGGGACGAGCATGAACACTGAAGCTTTCTTT.

V gene TRBV4-1 combines with J gene TRBJ2-7; D not certain. V lost 1 base to trimming and J lost 0 bases, with 10 bases between them. The CDR3 consists of 15 residues. Germline V gives CDR1 MGHRA, CDR2 YSYEKL. The CDR3 loop reads CASSQGLGNSYEQYF. CDR3 coding DNA: TGCGCCAGCAGCCAAGGATTAGGGAACTCCTACGAGCAGTACTTC.

There are many counts of this clonotype. The chain employs TRBV13 and TRBJ1-5; no reliable D call. V gave up 5 bases and J gave up 2 bases, with 13 bases separating them. CDR1 and CDR2 from the germline V gene are PRHDT and FYEKMQ (reference sequence). This CDR3 is 15 amino acids long. CDR3 DNA sequence: TGTGCCAGCAGCCTGAGAGTCCAGGGCAATCAGCCCCAGCATTTT. Amino acids: CASSLRVQGNQPQHF.